This TCR beta chain was captured in a study of response to subunit inactivated influenza vaccine. Broader study findings: Researchers suggested that each seasonal influenza vaccination recruits few new T cells.

V lost 6 bases, J lost 2 bases, and 16 bases lay in between. Per the germline V gene, CDR1 is ENHRY and CDR2 is SYGVKD. The CDR3 covers 15 residues. One entry per CDR3 protein, called by TCRdb with MiXCR from the RT-PCR reads. The sample records more than 700,000 distinct CDR3 sequences, over 20% being singletons. In its sample, this clonotype was seen a few times. The antigen is unknown. The sample consisted of PBMCs from blood, taken about 5 days after vaccination. This chain uses TRBV10-3 with TRBJ2-5, with a weak D call TRBD2 (6 bases). The sequence was obtained from a man over 45 who received an inactivated influenza vaccine. The CDR3 sequence: CAISAAPGLQETQYF. The CDR3 region has the DNA TGTGCCATCAGCGCGGCTCCGGGACTTCAAGAGACCCAGTACTTC.